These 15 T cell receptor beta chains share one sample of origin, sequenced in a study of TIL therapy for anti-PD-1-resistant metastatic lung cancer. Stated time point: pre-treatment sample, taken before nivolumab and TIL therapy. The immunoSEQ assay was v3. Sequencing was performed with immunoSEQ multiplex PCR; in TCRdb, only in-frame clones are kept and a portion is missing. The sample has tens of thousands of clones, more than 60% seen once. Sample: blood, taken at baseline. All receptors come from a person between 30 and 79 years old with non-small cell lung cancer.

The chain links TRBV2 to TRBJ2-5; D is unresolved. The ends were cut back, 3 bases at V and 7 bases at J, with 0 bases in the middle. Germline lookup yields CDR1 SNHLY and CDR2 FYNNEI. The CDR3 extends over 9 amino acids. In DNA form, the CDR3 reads TGTGCCAGCAGTGAGACCCAGTACTTC. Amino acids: CASSETQYF.

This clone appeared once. The CDR3 reads CASSQDRGFMAEAFF. The CDR3, as DNA: TGCGCCAGCAGCCAAGATCGGGGTTTTATGGCTGAAGCTTTCTTT. The chain joins TRBV4-3 to TRBJ1-1; no clear D gene. The germline V and J ends were trimmed by 0 bases and 6 bases, with 14 bases remaining between them. The germline V gene encodes CDR1 LGHNA and CDR2 YSLEER. This CDR3 has 15 amino acids.

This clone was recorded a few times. CDR3 sequence: CAISEAGPEAFF. In DNA form, the CDR3 reads TGTGCCATCAGTGAGGCGGGGCCCGAAGCTTTCTTT. The J gene is TRBJ1-1, the V gene TRBV10-3, with a possible D match to TRBD1 (5 bases). From germline, CDR1 is ENHRY and CDR2 SYGVKD. The CDR3 covers 12 residues. Trimming cost V 2 bases and J 8 bases, with 9 bases left between them.

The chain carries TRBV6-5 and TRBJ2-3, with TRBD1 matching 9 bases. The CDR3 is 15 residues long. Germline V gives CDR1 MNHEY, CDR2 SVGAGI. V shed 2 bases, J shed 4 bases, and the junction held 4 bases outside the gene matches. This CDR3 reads CASSYRDRDSDTQYF. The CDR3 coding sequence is TGTGCCAGCAGTTACCGGGACAGGGACTCAGATACGCAGTATTTT.

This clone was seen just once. In DNA, the CDR3 is TGTGCCAGCAGCTTAGAAGGATTGAACACTGAAGCTTTCTTT. Amino acid sequence: CASSLEGLNTEAFF. The gene calls are TRBV11-2 and TRBJ1-1; D not resolved. Germline CDR1 reads SGHAT; CDR2 reads FQNNGV. Trimming took 0 bases from V and 0 from J, leaving 5 bases between them. CDR3 size: 14 residues. The complete variable domain, with remaining parts taken from reference TRBV11-2 and TRBJ1-1, reads EAGVAQSPRYKIIEKRQSVAFWCNPISGHATLYWYQQILGQGPKLLIQFQNNGVVDDSQLPKDRFSAERLKGVDSTLKIQPAKLEDSAVYLCASSLEGLNTEAFFGQGTRLTVV.

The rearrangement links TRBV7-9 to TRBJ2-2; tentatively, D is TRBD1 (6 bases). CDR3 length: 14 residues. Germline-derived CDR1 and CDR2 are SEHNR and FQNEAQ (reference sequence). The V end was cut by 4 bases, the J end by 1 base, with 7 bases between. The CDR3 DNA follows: TGTGCCAGCAGCTCACAGGGGAACACCGGGGAGCTGTTTTTT. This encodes CASSSQGNTGELFF.

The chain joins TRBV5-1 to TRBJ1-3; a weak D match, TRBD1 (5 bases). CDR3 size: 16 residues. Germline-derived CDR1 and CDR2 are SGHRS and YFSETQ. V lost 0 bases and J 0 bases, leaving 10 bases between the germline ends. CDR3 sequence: CASSLAGMSSGNTIYF. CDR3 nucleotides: TGCGCCAGCAGCTTGGCAGGGATGAGCTCTGGAAACACCATATATTTT.

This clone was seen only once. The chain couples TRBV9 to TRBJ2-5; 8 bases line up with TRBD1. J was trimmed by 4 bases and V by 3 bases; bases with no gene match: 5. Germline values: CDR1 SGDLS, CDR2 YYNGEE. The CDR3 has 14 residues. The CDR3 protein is CASSGQGRGETQYF. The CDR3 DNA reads TGTGCCAGCAGCGGACAGGGGCGAGGAGAGACCCAGTACTTC.

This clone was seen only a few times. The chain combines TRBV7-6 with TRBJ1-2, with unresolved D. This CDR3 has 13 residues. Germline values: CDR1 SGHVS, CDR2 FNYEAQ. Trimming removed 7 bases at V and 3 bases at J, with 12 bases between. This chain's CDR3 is CASTRLGDYGYTF. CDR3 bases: TGTGCCAGCACCCGGCTTGGGGACTATGGCTACACCTTC.

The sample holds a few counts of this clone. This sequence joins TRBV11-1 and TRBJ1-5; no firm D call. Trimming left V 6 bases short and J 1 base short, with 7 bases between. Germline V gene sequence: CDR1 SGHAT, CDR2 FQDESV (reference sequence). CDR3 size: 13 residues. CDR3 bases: TGTGCCAGCAGTCGTTCGAGCAATCAGCCCCAGCATTTT. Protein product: CASSRSSNQPQHF.

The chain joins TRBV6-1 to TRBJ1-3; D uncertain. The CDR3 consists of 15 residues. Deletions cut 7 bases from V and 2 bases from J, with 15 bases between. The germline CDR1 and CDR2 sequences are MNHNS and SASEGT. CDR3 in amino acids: CASIPRGTPGNTIYF. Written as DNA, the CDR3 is TGTGCCAGCATCCCAAGAGGCACCCCTGGAAACACCATATATTTT.

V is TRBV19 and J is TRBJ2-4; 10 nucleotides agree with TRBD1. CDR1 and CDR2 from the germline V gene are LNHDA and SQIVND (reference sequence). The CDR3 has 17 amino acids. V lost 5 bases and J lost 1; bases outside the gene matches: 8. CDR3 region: CASSPDRGAWAKNIQYF. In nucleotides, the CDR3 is TGTGCCAGTAGTCCGGACAGGGGGGCATGGGCCAAAAACATTCAGTACTTC.

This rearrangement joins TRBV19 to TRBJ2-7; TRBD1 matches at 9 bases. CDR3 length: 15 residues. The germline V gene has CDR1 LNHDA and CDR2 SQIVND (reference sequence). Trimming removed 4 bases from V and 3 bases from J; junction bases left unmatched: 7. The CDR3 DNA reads TGTGCCAGTAGTACCCCGGGACAGGGCTTCTACGAGCAGTACTTC. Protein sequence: CASSTPGQGFYEQYF.

CDR3 region: CASSTLGPRPGELFF. As DNA, the CDR3 is TGTGCCAGCAGCACTCTGGGTCCGAGGCCCGGGGAGCTGTTTTTT. This chain joins TRBV27 and TRBJ2-2; D gene ambiguous. Germline V gene data show CDR1 as MNHEY and CDR2 as SMNVEV (reference sequence). The V end lost 6 bases, the J end lost 6 bases, and 17 bases lay between the germline ends. The CDR3 has 15 residues.

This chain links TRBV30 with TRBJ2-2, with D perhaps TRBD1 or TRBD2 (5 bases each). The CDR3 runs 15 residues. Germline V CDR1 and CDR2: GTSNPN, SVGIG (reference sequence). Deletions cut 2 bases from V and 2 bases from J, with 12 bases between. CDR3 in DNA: TGTGCCTGGAGTACCCCGGGACCAAACACCGGGGAGCTGTTTTTT. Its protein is CAWSTPGPNTGELFF.